Listed below are T cell receptor beta chains from one sample, sequenced in a study of OX40 agonist ivuxolimab in advanced cancers. Assay: immunoSEQ multiplex PCR; the TCRdb copy retains only in-frame clones and omits some. The sample records approximately 76,000 clones, around nine tenths being singletons. The sequenced sample was CD4+ or CD8+ T cells sorted from blood, obtained in a trial of the OX40 agonist ivuxolimab. Every receptor here comes from an adult with an advanced solid tumor such as melanoma, head and neck, liver or kidney cancer. CDR3s include the opening cysteine and the closing phenylalanine or tryptophan. The order of the fields is J gene, V gene, clone size, D gene, CDR3 DNA, CDR3 protein. D genes are given only for firm matches. Part of the rows lack a size; the others show once, few, many or a class for expanded clones.

>TRBJ2-1|TRBV5-1|NA|TRBD2
TGCGCCAGCAGCTTGGGGCCGGGACTAGCGAAAGAACAGTTCTTC
CASSLGPGLAKEQFF
>TRBJ1-6|TRBV7-9|NA|NA
TGTGCCAGCAGTTTGGGGGATGGTAATTCACCCCTCCACTTT
CASSLGDGNSPLHF
>TRBJ2-7|TRBV27|NA|TRBD2
TGTGCCAGCAGTCCACCCCCGAATAGCGGGTGGTCCTACGAGCAGTACTTC
CASSPPPNSGWSYEQYF
>TRBJ2-3|TRBV11-2|NA|TRBD1
TGTGCCAGCAGCTTAATGGGGACAGTAGTCACAGATACGCAGTATTTT
CASSLMGTVVTDTQYF
>TRBJ2-3|TRBV18|NA|NA
TGTGCCAGCTCCCGGGGCACCCCTGGGGTGGATACGCAGTATTTT
CASSRGTPGVDTQYF
>TRBJ2-4|TRBV7-2|once|NA
TGTGCCAGCAGCTTAGCCGTACAGGGTAAAAACATTCAGTACTTC
CASSLAVQGKNIQYF
>TRBJ2-1|TRBV5-1|NA|NA
TGCGCCAGCAGCTTGGAATGGCAGGGGGGGAATGAGCAGTTCTTC
CASSLEWQGGNEQFF
>TRBJ2-7|TRBV7-8|NA|NA
TGTGCCAGCAGCTTTGGGCGACTAGACTACGAGCAGTACTTC
CASSFGRLDYEQYF
>TRBJ2-1|TRBV4-3|NA|NA
TGCGCCAGCAGCCAAGAGCTTCTCTCCTACAATGAGCAGTTCTTC
CASSQELLSYNEQFF
>TRBJ2-5|TRBV6-1|once|TRBD1
TGTGCCAGTAGCACAGGGGTTCAAGAGACCCAGTACTTC
CASSTGVQETQYF
>TRBJ1-3|TRBV5-6|NA|TRBD1
TGTGCCAGCAGCTTCCAACCAGGGGGGGCAGGAAACACCATATATTTT
CASSFQPGGAGNTIYF
>TRBJ1-1|TRBV5-4|NA|NA
TGTGCCAGCAGCTTGAGTGGCCAGTTCACTGAAGCTTTCTTT
CASSLSGQFTEAFF
>TRBJ2-3|TRBV10-1|NA|NA
TGCGCCACCTCCGGGGCTAGCAGAACAGATACGCAGTATTTT
CATSGASRTDTQYF
>TRBJ1-6|TRBV7-2|NA|NA
TGTGCCAGCAGCCAACAAAACTACAGGAGCTCCTATAATTCACCCCTCCACTTT
CASSQQNYRSSYNSPLHF
>TRBJ2-5|TRBV7-3|NA|NA
TGTGCCAGCAGCTCCAAGCCGGGAGAAAGGGAGACCCAGTACTTC
CASSSKPGERETQYF
>TRBJ1-5|TRBV6-6|NA|NA
TGTGCCAGCAGCGCGCTATCACAGGATCAGCCCCAGCATTTT
CASSALSQDQPQHF
>TRBJ1-5|TRBV30|NA|NA
TGTGCCTGGAGTCAAGGGAGTAGCAATCAGCCCCAGCATTTT
CAWSQGSSNQPQHF
>TRBJ1-3|TRBV19|NA|NA
TGTGCCAGTAATTCGGACGCCTTGGGGGCTGGAAACACCATATATTTT
CASNSDALGAGNTIYF
>TRBJ1-4|TRBV7-9|NA|TRBD1
TGTGCCAGCAGCTTAGCTACGGGACAGTATAATGAAAAACTGTTTTTT
CASSLATGQYNEKLFF
>TRBJ1-1|TRBV20-1|NA|NA
TGCAGTGTTGGAGGGGTTTTAGGAGCTTTCTTT
CSVGGVLGAFF
>TRBJ1-5|TRBV6-6|NA|NA
TGTGCCAGCAGTTATAGGGTGCATCTTTCGTTT
CASSYRVHLSF
>TRBJ2-5|TRBV2|few|TRBD1
TGTGCCAGCACTCGGGACAGGTGGGCGCACTTC
CASTRDRWAHF
>TRBJ2-3|TRBV5-1|NA|TRBD1
TGCGCCAGCAGCTTTTTCGGACAGGGGACAGATACGCAGTATTTT
CASSFFGQGTDTQYF
>TRBJ1-1|TRBV7-2|once|NA
TGTGCCAGCAGCTTAGGAGGGGCGGGAGGTACTGAAGCTTTCTTT
CASSLGGAGGTEAFF
>TRBJ2-5|TRBV5-1|NA|NA
TGCGCCAGCAGCTTGGGGCAGGTCAGCCAAGAGACCCAGTACTTC
CASSLGQVSQETQYF
>TRBJ2-7|TRBV21-1|NA|NA
TGTGCCAGCACCGGGTCTGGGGGCTCCAGCGAGCAGTACTTC
CASTGSGGSSEQYF
>TRBJ1-1|TRBV11-2|NA|NA
TGTGCCAGCAGCTCCGGCCCGAACACTGAAGCTTTCTTT
CASSSGPNTEAFF